This passage covers 26 T cell receptor beta chains from one sample sequenced in a study of neurological immune-mediated disorders. Using its own MiXCR run on the 5' RACE reads, TCRdb lists one record per CDR3 protein. Among about 25,000 distinct CDR3 sequences listed, roughly 12% were seen once. Source material: PBMCs. These receptors originate from a woman aged 40 to 55 with HTLV-1-associated myelopathy (HAM/TSP).

This clonotype was detected ten times or more. The V and J genes are TRBV28 and TRBJ2-2, with 7 bases that match TRBD1. CDR3 length equals 13 residues. Germline V gene lookup returns CDR1 MDHEN and CDR2 SYDVKM. The V segment lost 7 bases and the J segment 1 base; nucleotides outside the gene matches: 0. The CDR3 is CASNRGNTGELFF. As DNA, the CDR3 is TGTGCCAGCAACAGGGGGAACACCGGGGAGCTGTTTTTT.

This clonotype was counted many times. This rearrangement joins TRBV4-1 to TRBJ1-2; D is perhaps TRBD1 (6 bases). The CDR3 is 15 residues long. Germline assignment: CDR1 MGHRA and CDR2 YSYEKL. V was clipped by 1 base and J by 4 bases, with 13 bases between them. The CDR3 loop is CASSQAGQSVYGYTF. The CDR3 nucleotides are TGCGCCAGCAGCCAAGCCGGACAGTCCGTCTATGGCTACACCTTC.

This rearrangement joins TRBV10-2 to TRBJ2-7; 7 bases are shared with TRBD2. Trimming cost V 6 bases and J 7 bases; bases outside gene matches: 9. The CDR3 spans 13 residues. Germline V gives CDR1 WSHSY, CDR2 SAAADI. The CDR3 loop reads CASRPTSSGEQYF. The CDR3 DNA follows: TGCGCCAGCAGGCCGACTAGCTCGGGTGAGCAGTACTTC.

The chain employs TRBV4-2 and TRBJ2-6, with D maybe TRBD2 (5 bases). V shed 0 bases and J shed 2 bases, with 8 bases lying between them. This CDR3 has 16 amino acids. The germline CDR1 and CDR2 sequences are LGHNA and YNFKEQ. The CDR3 spells CASSQEEGPGANVLTF. The CDR3 DNA reads TGTGCCAGCAGCCAAGAAGAGGGCCCTGGGGCCAACGTCCTGACTTTC.

At least ten counts were recorded for this clonotype. This chain links TRBV27 with TRBJ2-2; 9 bases agree with TRBD1. CDR1 and CDR2 (germline): MNHEY, SMNVEV (reference sequence). V was clipped by 5 bases and J by 5 bases; unmatched bases: 3. This CDR3 contains 14 residues. CDR3 protein: CASSGTGRTGELFF. Here the CDR3 DNA reads TGTGCCAGCAGTGGGACAGGGAGGACCGGGGAGCTGTTTTTT.

About this clonotype: At one boundary the junction diverges from the germline segment, which might be a read error. The chain couples TRBV12-3 or TRBV12-4 to TRBJ2-5, with D possibly being TRBD1 or TRBD2 (5 bases each). This CDR3 is 13 amino acids long. In nucleotides, the CDR3 is TGTGCCAGCAGCCGACAGCCTGGGGAGACCCAGTCCTTC. Translated, it gives CASSRQPGETQSF.

This clonotype has a count of ten or more. The chain combines TRBV20-1 with TRBJ2-1; 10 nucleotides align to TRBD1. V shed 3 bases, J shed 4 bases, and the junction held 6 bases outside the gene matches. Germline V gene lookup returns CDR1 DFQATT and CDR2 SNEGSKA (reference sequence). The CDR3 is made up of 15 amino acids. CDR3 sequence reads: CSARKPGQGYNEQFF. DNA of the CDR3: TGCAGTGCTAGGAAACCGGGACAGGGGTACAATGAGCAGTTCTTC.

V and J are TRBV9 and TRBJ2-3; TRBD2 might be the D (6 bases). V lost 1 base and J 2 bases, leaving 11 bases between the germline ends. This CDR3 contains 15 residues. Germline-derived CDR1 and CDR2 are SGDLS and YYNGEE. The CDR3 DNA is TGTGCCAGCAGCGTACAGACGGGGGACACAGATACGCAGTATTTT. It translates to CASSVQTGDTDTQYF.

This clonotype was seen ten or more times. The chain couples TRBV20-1 to TRBJ2-1, with a weak D call TRBD2 (6 bases). CDR3 length: 17 residues. Trimming stripped 0 bases from V and 4 bases from J, with 19 bases between. The germline CDR1 and CDR2 sequences are DFQATT and SNEGSKA (reference sequence). The CDR3 DNA sequence: TGCAGTGCTAGAGATAGCGGACTGGGGAAGGTTTACAATGAGCAGTTCTTC. The encoded protein is CSARDSGLGKVYNEQFF.

This clonotype has ten or more counts. The J gene is TRBJ2-6, the V gene TRBV7-2; tentatively, D is TRBD1 (5 bases). Per the germline V gene, CDR1 is SGHTA and CDR2 is FQGNSA. The length of the CDR3 is 18 residues. Trimming took off 2 bases at V and 1 base at J, with 15 bases between the two ends. The CDR3: CASSLTGAVRSGANVLTF. The CDR3 DNA is TGTGCCAGCAGCTTAACAGGCGCCGTCCGATCTGGGGCCAACGTCCTGACTTTC.

This clonotype was detected ten times or more. V is TRBV10-1 and J is TRBJ2-2; TRBD1 agrees at 7 bases. V was pared by 4 bases and J by 3 bases, with 8 bases of the junction left unmatched. CDR1 is WNHNN and CDR2 is SYGVQD in the germline V gene (reference sequence). The CDR3 consists of 16 residues. CDR3 in amino acids: CASSGLWTGYTGELFF. As DNA, the CDR3 is TGCGCCAGCAGTGGCCTTTGGACAGGCTACACCGGGGAGCTGTTTTTT.

This clonotype was recorded many times. The chain couples TRBV12-3 or TRBV12-4 to TRBJ2-2; possibly TRBD1 for D (5 bases). The CDR3 has 14 amino acids. Deletions cut 6 bases from V and 4 bases from J, with 12 bases between. CDR3 loop: CASSKGLVTGELFF. In nucleotides, the CDR3 is TGTGCCAGCAGCAAGGGGCTGGTCACCGGGGAGCTGTTTTTT.

This clonotype was observed at least ten times. The chain joins TRBV14 to TRBJ2-5, with 10 bases identical to TRBD2. This CDR3 has 16 amino acids. Germline-derived CDR1 and CDR2 are SGHDN and FVKESK. Losses at the gene ends were 4 bases for V and 7 bases for J; bases not matched to a gene: 12. CDR3 sequence: CASSRGLAETRRTQYF. The CDR3 DNA reads as TGTGCCAGCAGCCGAGGACTAGCGGAAACTAGGAGGACCCAGTACTTC.

This clonotype appeared many times. The chain couples TRBV9 to TRBJ2-5; TRBD1 or TRBD2 may be the D gene (5 bases each). The V and J ends lost 4 bases and 0 bases respectively, with 13 bases between them. The germline gives CDR1 SGDLS, CDR2 YYNGEE. CDR3 length equals 15 residues. The DNA of the CDR3 is TGTGCCAGCAGCCCCCCGGGACGGCACCAAGAGACCCAGTACTTC. It encodes CASSPPGRHQETQYF.

This clonotype appeared many times. The chain joins TRBV12-3 or TRBV12-4 to TRBJ2-1; TRBD2 agrees at 7 bases. The length of the CDR3 is 18 residues. J gave up 3 bases and V 0 bases, and 11 bases lay outside the gene matches. The CDR3 DNA sequence: TGTGCCAGCAGTTTAGCGTCACCGGGGGGATTCCTCTACAATGAGCAGTTCTTC. Translated: CASSLASPGGFLYNEQFF.

Many counts were recorded for this clonotype. The CDR3: CASSLDNRLSYNEQFF. CDR3 in DNA: TGCGCCAGCAGCTTGGACAACCGCCTCTCCTACAATGAGCAGTTCTTC. The chain carries TRBV5-1 and TRBJ2-1; the D is unclear. Germline V CDR1 and CDR2: SGHRS, YFSETQ. Trimming left V 0 bases short and J 0 bases short, with 10 bases between. The CDR3 loop spans 16 amino acids.

This clonotype was detected ten times or more. The chain has TRBV7-2 and TRBJ2-2, with 8 bases that match TRBD2. Germline V gives CDR1 SGHTA, CDR2 FQGNSA. The CDR3 extends over 16 amino acids. Trimming removed 4 bases from V and 4 bases from J; junction bases left unmatched: 8. CDR3 residues: CASSSLGLGATGELFF. CDR3 in DNA: TGTGCCAGCAGCTCTTTGGGACTAGGGGCCACCGGGGAGCTGTTTTTT.

This clonotype came up many times. The CDR3 loop reads CASSQDIQDYYGYTF. CDR3 bases: TGTGCCAGCAGCCAAGATATACAGGACTACTATGGCTACACCTTC. V usage is TRBV14 and J usage is TRBJ1-2; TRBD1 might be the D (5 bases). CDR1 is SGHDN and CDR2 is FVKESK in the germline V gene. Between the trimmed V and J ends, which lost 0 bases and 3 bases, there was a span of 11 bases. The CDR3 runs 15 residues.

This clonotype was picked up many times. The chain carries TRBV7-2 and TRBJ2-4; D may match TRBD1 or TRBD2 (5 bases each). Germline V gives CDR1 SGHTA, CDR2 FQGNSA. Between the trimmed V and J ends, which lost 7 bases and 2 bases, there was a span of 18 bases. The CDR3 has 16 residues. DNA of the CDR3: TGTGCCAGCACCCAATACGGGGCTAGAACCAAAAACATTCAGTACTTC. Amino acid sequence: CASTQYGARTKNIQYF.

This clonotype was seen repeatedly, ten times or more. This sequence joins TRBV20-1 and TRBJ2-3; D remains unclear. The CDR3 spans 16 residues. The germline CDR1 and CDR2 sequences are DFQATT and SNEGSKA (reference sequence). V was pared by 4 bases and J by 0 bases, with 17 bases between. DNA for the CDR3: TGCAGTGCTATACCCCCTGTCTTTCCTAGCACAGATACGCAGTATTTT. Translation: CSAIPPVFPSTDTQYF.

The sample holds many counts of this clonotype. The chain combines TRBV20-1 with TRBJ2-3; D assignment may be TRBD1 or TRBD2 (6 bases each). The CDR3 runs to 15 residues. The germline V and J ends were trimmed by 0 bases and 5 bases, with 15 bases remaining between them. Germline V gives CDR1 DFQATT, CDR2 SNEGSKA (reference sequence). In DNA form, the CDR3 reads TGCAGTGCTAGAGATTCTGGGGGGCCAGGAGATACGCAGTATTTT. Residues: CSARDSGGPGDTQYF.

In this sample, this clonotype turned up many times. The chain links TRBV10-3 to TRBJ2-3; 9 bases are a match to TRBD2. Losses at the gene ends were 0 bases for V and 3 bases for J; bases not matched to a gene: 4. This CDR3 has 16 amino acids. Germline V gives CDR1 ENHRY, CDR2 SYGVKD. The CDR3 region is CAISESGTSKTDTQYF. DNA of the CDR3: TGTGCCATCAGTGAGTCCGGGACTAGCAAAACAGATACGCAGTATTTT.

The sample holds many counts of this clonotype. The V gene is TRBV10-3, the J gene TRBJ1-1; 7 nucleotides match TRBD1. Germline loops: CDR1 ENHRY, CDR2 SYGVKD. V shed 8 bases, J shed 2 bases, and the junction held 5 bases outside the gene matches. This CDR3 contains 13 residues. The CDR3: CAIRQGGNTEAFF. CDR3 DNA sequence: TGTGCCATCCGACAGGGAGGAAACACTGAAGCTTTCTTT.

This clonotype was observed at least ten times. The chain employs TRBV5-1 and TRBJ2-4; D remains unclear. CDR1 and CDR2 (germline): SGHRS, YFSETQ. Trimming stripped 4 bases from V and 3 bases from J, with 5 bases between. CDR3 length: 12 residues. In nucleotides, the CDR3 is TGCGCCAGCAGCATGGACAAAAACATTCAGTACTTC. Its protein product is CASSMDKNIQYF.

This clonotype was picked up many times. This chain joins TRBV12-3 or TRBV12-4 and TRBJ1-5, with 8 bases aligning to TRBD1. V shed 5 bases, J shed 1 base, and the junction held 1 base outside the gene matches. The CDR3 is made up of 14 amino acids. The CDR3 DNA reads TGTGCCAGCAGTCGGACAGGGAGCAATCAGCCCCAGCATTTT. This sequence encodes CASSRTGSNQPQHF.

This clonotype was counted many times. The CDR3 DNA sequence: TGTGCCACCAGCAGAGATCACAGTCAGAACACTGAAGCTTTCTTT. As protein: CATSRDHSQNTEAFF. The chain has TRBV15 and TRBJ1-1; D remains unclear. Trimming stripped 0 bases from V and 1 base from J, with 9 bases between. CDR1 and CDR2 from the germline V gene are LNHNV and YYDKDF (reference sequence). The CDR3 totals 15 residues.